Below, 27 T cell receptor beta chains from the same sample are listed, as sequenced in a study of blood T cells in healthy people across ages. The authors ran a second PCR of 7 to 11 cycles using a sample-barcoded 5' primer and a J-beta primer mix. In TCRdb, the 5' RACE reads were re-called with MiXCR into one record per CDR3 protein. The sample includes about 1,600,000 distinct CDR3 sequences, roughly 40% of them seen just once. Sequences were obtained from blood. All receptors derive from a woman under 30 in good health.

The V gene is TRBV6-5, the J gene TRBJ2-3; possible D gene TRBD2, 5 bases. V lost 10 bases to trimming and J lost 6 bases, with 20 bases between them. The length of the CDR3 is 14 residues. Germline CDR1 MNHEY, CDR2 SVGAGI. The CDR3 coding sequence is TGTGCCACCGTCAGGCGGGCCCCCCCCGATACGCAGTATTTT. This sequence encodes CATVRRAPPDTQYF.

This rearrangement joins TRBV6-1 to TRBJ1-6; D is unresolved. Germline V gives CDR1 MNHNS, CDR2 SASEGT. V lost 1 base and J 9 bases, leaving 10 bases between the germline ends. This CDR3 has 14 residues. The CDR3: CASSEVRVTSPLHF. CDR3 in DNA: TGTGCCAGCAGTGAAGTAAGGGTCACTTCACCCCTCCACTTT.

The CDR3 DNA reads TGTGCCAGCAGCTTGGATGGACAGGGATATAATTCACCCCTCCACTTT. Translation gives CASSLDGQGYNSPLHF. The chain links TRBV5-6 to TRBJ1-6, with TRBD1 matching 8 bases. The ends lost 0 bases at V and 4 bases at J; junction bases unmatched: 3. Per the germline V gene, CDR1 is SGHDT and CDR2 is YYEEEE. CDR3 length equals 16 residues.

J is TRBJ2-7 and V is TRBV30, with 12 bases that match TRBD2. The CDR3 spans 17 residues. Germline CDR1 is GTSNPN and CDR2 is SVGIG (reference sequence). V was pared by 3 bases and J by 6 bases, with 15 bases of the junction left unmatched. The CDR3 protein is CAWSGLAGRQVVGEQYF. The CDR3 nucleotides are TGTGCCTGGAGCGGACTAGCGGGGAGACAGGTCGTAGGCGAGCAGTACTTC.

J is TRBJ2-5 and V is TRBV12-3 or TRBV12-4; 11 bases fit TRBD1. Losses at the gene ends were 6 bases for V and 5 bases for J; bases not matched to a gene: 8. This CDR3 has 15 residues. CDR3 in amino acids: CASSSGTGGVETQYF. The CDR3 coding sequence is TGTGCCAGCAGCTCCGGGACAGGGGGGGTGGAGACCCAGTACTTC.

This clonotype was picked up many times. The chain recombines TRBV6-1 with TRBJ2-7; D unclear. In germline, CDR1 is MNHNS, CDR2 SASEGT. Trimming took off 6 bases at V and 4 bases at J, with 4 bases between the two ends. This CDR3 region has 10 residues. CDR3: CASSVYEQYF. The CDR3 bases are TGTGCCAGCAGCGTGTACGAGCAGTACTTC.

V usage is TRBV20-1 and J usage is TRBJ2-1; 9 bases line up with TRBD2. The J call may be mistaken, given a closer DNA end match to TRBJ2-7. The CDR3 spans 15 residues. Germline lookup yields CDR1 DFQATT and CDR2 SNEGSKA (reference sequence). The CDR3 DNA reads as TGCAGTGCTAGTGATAGCGGGGGCTCCTACAATGAGCAGTACTTC. Its protein is CSASDSGGSYNEQYF.

This clonotype came up a few times. The chain uses TRBV9 and TRBJ2-5, with TRBD1 as a possible D gene (5 bases). This CDR3 contains 14 residues. Deletions cut 2 bases from V and 5 bases from J, with 13 bases between. Per the germline V gene, CDR1 is SGDLS and CDR2 is YYNGEE. This CDR3 reads CASSVAQGGETQYF. The CDR3 nucleotides are TGTGCCAGCAGCGTTGCCCAGGGTGGGGAGACCCAGTACTTC.

This clonotype was observed once. This rearrangement joins TRBV10-2 to TRBJ1-5, with a weak D call TRBD1 (6 bases). Germline CDR1 and CDR2: WSHSY and SAAADI. The V gene lost 6 bases and the J gene lost 3 bases, with 15 bases spanning the gap. This CDR3 is 15 amino acids long. CDR3 sequence: CASRRAGDINQPQHF. CDR3 nucleotides: TGCGCCAGCAGGAGGGCGGGGGACATCAATCAGCCCCAGCATTTT.

This clonotype was recorded at least ten times. The chain recombines TRBV29-1 with TRBJ2-7, with D hard to call. V lost 3 bases, J lost 2 bases, and 8 bases lay in between. This CDR3 comprises 12 residues. CDR1 and CDR2 from the germline V gene are SQVTM and ANQGSEA. DNA of the CDR3: TGCAGCGTTGAGATACAGACCTACGAGCAGTACTTC. Its translation is CSVEIQTYEQYF.

The chain recombines TRBV11-3 with TRBJ2-3, with 10 bases fitting TRBD2. J gave up 8 bases and V 5 bases, and 13 bases lay outside the gene matches. Germline-derived CDR1 and CDR2 are SGHNT and YENEEA. This CDR3 region has 16 residues. CDR3: CASSPASGGSPGTQYF. CDR3 nucleotides: TGTGCCAGCAGCCCGGCTAGCGGGGGTTCGCCAGGTACGCAGTATTTT.

Concerning this clonotype itself: This likely comes from a read error, as the CDR3 has no conserved phenylalanine or tryptophan at its end. The limits of the CDR3 on the DNA are not certain, so only TCRdb's listed CDR3 is given. The chain couples TRBV10-3 to TRBJ2-5; the table gives TRBD2 as D, unverified against the DNA. The CDR3 is 19 residues long, ends included. The germline gives CDR1 ENHRY, CDR2 SYGVKD. CDR3 region: CAISEGESVLGSSGYTFGS.

This clonotype has a handful of counts. J is TRBJ2-3 and V is TRBV4-1, with TRBD2 matching over 9 bases. The V and J ends lost 0 bases and 4 bases, in that order; junction bases with no gene match: 8. The germline V gene encodes CDR1 MGHRA and CDR2 YSYEKL. The CDR3 is 17 residues long. The CDR3 protein is CASSQDRAGGPSDTQYF. The CDR3 nucleotides read TGCGCCAGCAGCCAAGATCGCGCGGGAGGGCCCTCAGATACGCAGTATTTT.

This clonotype was recorded only once. The chain joins TRBV4-1 to TRBJ2-1; the match to TRBD1 covers 11 bases. The V segment lost 4 bases and the J segment 4 bases; nucleotides outside the gene matches: 3. Germline assignment: CDR1 MGHRA and CDR2 YSYEKL. The CDR3 runs to 15 residues. Here the CDR3 reads CASSPGQGEYNEQFF. The CDR3, as DNA: TGCGCCAGCAGCCCGGGACAGGGGGAGTACAATGAGCAGTTCTTC.

J is TRBJ2-3 and V is TRBV5-1; 15 nucleotides line up with TRBD2. V was pared by 4 bases and J by 3 bases, with 18 bases of the junction left unmatched. From germline, CDR1 is SGHRS and CDR2 YFSETQ. The length of the CDR3 is 21 residues. CDR3 amino acids: CASSVRRGLAGGDPQTDTQYF. The DNA for the CDR3 is TGCGCCAGCAGCGTGAGACGTGGACTAGCGGGAGGGGACCCACAAACAGATACGCAGTATTTT.

The rearrangement uses TRBV3-1 and TRBJ2-7, with 8 positions matching TRBD1. The CDR3 loop spans 16 amino acids. The junction had 8 bases not matched to a gene; V was cut back by 1 base and J by 3 bases. Germline-derived CDR1 and CDR2 are LGHDT and YNNKEL (reference sequence). The CDR3 DNA sequence: TGTGCCAGCAGCCAAGCAGCGGCACAGGGGGTCTACGAGCAGTACTTC. Translated: CASSQAAAQGVYEQYF.

This clonotype has a handful of counts. The J gene is TRBJ2-1, the V gene TRBV2; D unclear. The V end was cut by 7 bases, the J end by 1 base, with 14 bases between. CDR3 length: 15 amino acids. CDR1 is SNHLY, CDR2 FYNNEI, per germline. Here the CDR3 DNA reads TGTGCCAGCACTATCGGTTTTGGGTCCTACAATGAGCAGTTCTTC. Its protein product is CASTIGFGSYNEQFF. The variable domain in full, with the rest retrieved from reference TRBV2 and TRBJ2-1, is EPEVTQTPSHQVTQMGQEVILRCVPISNHLYFYWYRQILGQKVEFLVSFYNNEISEKSEIFDDQFSVERPDGSNFTLKIRSTKLEDSAMYFCASTIGFGSYNEQFFGPGTRLTVL.

The chain joins TRBV5-5 to TRBJ2-1; 9 nucleotides agree with TRBD1. Judging by the DNA end, TRBJ2-7 fits better; the J call may be wrong. The V gene's germline CDR1 is SGHKS and CDR2 YYEKEE (reference sequence). The CDR3 is made up of 15 amino acids. Here the CDR3 DNA reads TGTGCCAGCAGCTTGGTAGCACAGGGGGCCAACGAGCAGTACTTC. Translated, it gives CASSLVAQGANEQYF.

This clonotype showed up just a few times. The rearrangement links TRBV5-1 to TRBJ2-7, with 9 bases lining up with TRBD2. This CDR3 spans 13 amino acids. CDR1 and CDR2 from the germline V gene are SGHRS and YFSETQ. After removal of 2 bases from V and 5 bases from J, the junction contained 2 bases not matched to a gene. CDR3 coding DNA: TGCGCCAGCAGCTTAAGGACTAGCGACGAGCAGTACTTC. Amino acids: CASSLRTSDEQYF.

The chain carries TRBV12-3 or TRBV12-4 and TRBJ2-1; the match to TRBD2 covers 10 bases. The CDR3 contains 18 residues. V lost 7 bases and J lost 4; bases outside the gene matches: 16. Written as DNA, the CDR3 is TGTGCCAGCACCGAGACTAGCGGGCCAGCCTTATCGTACAATGAGCAGTTCTTC. It codes for CASTETSGPALSYNEQFF.

The chain is built from TRBV11-1 and TRBJ1-1; 8 bases align to TRBD1. The CDR3 length is 17 residues. The ends lost 2 bases at V and 0 bases at J; junction bases unmatched: 8. Germline-derived CDR1 and CDR2 are SGHAT and FQDESV (reference sequence). The CDR3: CASSLSGQGIMNTEAFF. DNA for the CDR3: TGTGCCAGCAGCTTAAGCGGACAGGGCATCATGAACACTGAAGCTTTCTTT.

V usage is TRBV20-1 and J usage is TRBJ2-3, with D perhaps TRBD2 (6 bases). V dropped 1 base and J dropped 2 bases, with 16 bases sitting between them. The CDR3 is 16 amino acids. CDR1 is DFQATT and CDR2 is SNEGSKA in the germline V gene (reference sequence). The CDR3 DNA reads TGCAGTGCTAGAGGGGGCCATAGCGGATTCACAGATACGCAGTATTTT. Translated, it gives CSARGGHSGFTDTQYF.

This clonotype was found a few times. V gene TRBV4-2 combines with J gene TRBJ2-1; D is perhaps TRBD2 (5 bases). Trimming stripped 0 bases from V and 1 base from J, with 13 bases between. Germline CDR1 reads LGHNA; CDR2 reads YNFKEQ. The CDR3 contains 17 residues. This chain's CDR3 is CASSQEVEVFSYNEQFF. The DNA of the CDR3 is TGTGCCAGCAGCCAAGAAGTGGAGGTTTTTTCCTACAATGAGCAGTTCTTC.

This clonotype has a handful of counts. V usage is TRBV20-1 and J usage is TRBJ1-2; D is perhaps TRBD1 (5 bases). CDR3 length: 13 amino acids. V shed 3 bases and J shed 8 bases, with 16 bases lying between them. The germline gives CDR1 DFQATT, CDR2 SNEGSKA (reference sequence). The CDR3 spells CSASGGGASGYTF. The CDR3 bases are TGCAGTGCTAGCGGTGGAGGGGCGAGCGGCTACACCTTC.

This clonotype has just one count. The rearrangement uses TRBV21-1 and TRBJ1-1; TRBD1, as called in the table, went unchecked against the DNA. TRBV21-1 is a known pseudogene. The CDR3 sequence is 15 residues long. The chain's CDR3 is CASSTTQGMNTEAFF. The CDR3 nucleotides are TGTGCCAGCAGCACCACACAGGGGATGAACACTGAAGCTTTCTTT.

This rearrangement joins TRBV7-3 to TRBJ2-7; D is undetermined. This CDR3 has 19 residues. The V and J ends lost 1 base and 0 bases respectively, with 22 bases between them. Germline assignment: CDR1 SGHTA and CDR2 FQGTGA. This chain's CDR3 is CASSLKGSSLGRSSYEQYF. The CDR3 coding sequence is TGTGCCAGCAGCTTAAAAGGCTCGAGCCTAGGCAGGAGCTCCTACGAGCAGTACTTC. The full variable domain, with the rest looked up from reference TRBV7-3 and TRBJ2-7, is GAGVSQTPSNKVTEKGKYVELRCDPISGHTALYWYRQSLGQGPEFLIYFQGTGAADDSGLPNDRFFAVRPEGSVSTLKIQRTERGDSAVYLCASSLKGSSLGRSSYEQYFGPGTRLTVT.

This clonotype was seen just once. With a much larger clone just one base away, this may be a read error. The rearrangement uses TRBV5-1 and TRBJ1-1; no clear D. Per the germline V gene, CDR1 is SGHRS and CDR2 is YFSETQ. V lost 4 bases and J 0 bases, leaving 10 bases between the germline ends. This CDR3 has 14 residues. CDR3 bases: TGCGCCAGCAGCACCACAACCATGAACACTGAAGCTTTCTTT. It translates to CASSTTTMNTEAFF.